These T cell receptor beta chains were read from a single sample in a study of regulatory T cells in long-lasting Graves disease. One entry per CDR3 protein results from TCRdb running MiXCR on the multiplex PCR reads. This repertoire shows about 380,000 distinct CDR3 sequences, roughly 16% found once; its top ten account for roughly 20%. The input for sequencing was peripheral blood mononuclear cells (PBMCs), taken at new diagnosis, from a patient treated with antithyroid drugs. The receptors originated from a female donor with Graves disease. CDR3s include the opening cysteine and the closing phenylalanine or tryptophan. The order of the fields is J gene, D gene, clone size, V gene, CDR3 protein, CDR3 DNA. D genes are given only for firm matches. Expanded clones get a size class; other rows say once, few or many, or leave the size out.

TRBJ1-2,NA,NA,TRBV28,CASRSPKDSLGYGYTF,TGTGCCAGCAGATCCCCAAAGGACAGCCTAGGCTATGGCTACACCTTC
TRBJ2-1,TRBD2,NA,TRBV20-1,CSASRLAGESYNEQFF,TGCAGTGCTAGTAGACTAGCGGGAGAAAGCTACAATGAGCAGTTCTTC
TRBJ1-1,NA,many,TRBV9,CASSAPDSRTEAFF,TGTGCCAGCAGCGCCCCGGACAGTAGGACTGAAGCTTTCTTT
TRBJ2-7,NA,many,TRBV20-1,CSATTSYEQYF,TGCAGTGCTACGACTAGCTACGAGCAGTACTTC
TRBJ2-3,NA,many,TRBV9,CASSVGIVFTDTQYF,TGTGCCAGCAGCGTAGGGATCGTGTTCACAGATACGCAGTATTTT
TRBJ2-1,NA,few,TRBV12-5,CASGLVSLYNEQFF,TGTGCTAGTGGTTTGGTCTCGCTATACAATGAGCAGTTCTTC
TRBJ1-2,NA,many,TRBV11-2,CASSLEVEGYTF,TGTGCCAGCAGCTTAGAAGTTGAGGGCTACACCTTC
TRBJ2-7,TRBD1,few,TRBV19,CASRGTGVNEQYF,TGTGCCAGTAGAGGGACAGGGGTCAACGAGCAGTACTTC
TRBJ2-3,NA,many,TRBV5-1,CASSVTPGISTDTQYF,TGCGCCAGCAGCGTGACCCCCGGGATTAGCACAGATACGCAGTATTTT
TRBJ2-3,TRBD2,many,TRBV7-6,CASSSPSGPSTDTQYF,TGTGCCAGCAGCTCACCTAGCGGGCCTTCCACAGATACGCAGTATTTT
TRBJ1-2,TRBD1,many,TRBV6-1,CASRNAARQGDSYTF,TGTGCCAGCAGGAACGCGGCGAGGCAGGGGGACAGCTACACCTTC
TRBJ1-2,TRBD1,many,TRBV9,CASSGPTGVYGYTF,TGTGCCAGCAGCGGACCGACAGGGGTCTACGGCTACACCTTC
TRBJ1-1,NA,many,TRBV6-5,CASSYPERRANTEAFF,TGTGCCAGCAGTTACCCCGAACGACGGGCGAACACTGAAGCTTTCTTT
TRBJ2-5,TRBD2,many,TRBV20-1,CSAREAKREIETQYF,TGCAGTGCTAGAGAGGCTAAGCGGGAGATTGAGACCCAGTACTTC
TRBJ2-7,NA,many,TRBV9,CASSEDSKAYEQYF,TGTGCCAGCAGCGAGGACAGCAAAGCCTACGAGCAGTACTTC
TRBJ2-7,TRBD1,few,TRBV4-1,CASSQSTGAGNEQYF,TGCGCCAGCAGCCAATCGACAGGGGCTGGTAACGAGCAGTACTTC
TRBJ2-3,NA,NA,TRBV27,CASSLRGVRSDTQYF,TGTGCCAGCAGTTTAAGGGGGGTAAGGTCAGATACGCAGTATTTT